One and the same sample provided the 12 T cell receptor beta chains below, sequenced in a study of response to subunit inactivated influenza vaccine. TCRdb re-called the RT-PCR reads through MiXCR, storing one row per CDR3 protein. Of around 520,000 distinct CDR3 sequences in the sample, over 9.5% were seen once. Sequences were derived from PBMCs from blood, sampled on the day of vaccination. Every receptor here comes from a man aged 45 to 65 who received an inactivated influenza vaccine.

This clonotype was observed a few times. The chain employs TRBV12-3 or TRBV12-4 and TRBJ2-1; 11 bases fit TRBD2. Unmatched junction bases numbered 4, after V lost 6 bases and J lost 3 bases. The CDR3 sequence is 15 residues long. CDR3 protein: CASRRLAGFYNEQFF. The CDR3 DNA reads as TGTGCCAGCAGAAGACTAGCGGGGTTCTACAATGAGCAGTTCTTC.

This rearrangement joins TRBV4-3 to TRBJ2-1; 10 bases are a match to TRBD2. CDR3 size: 16 residues. Trimming at V came to 0 bases and at J to 9 bases, leaving 8 bases not matched to a gene. Germline assignment: CDR1 LGHNA and CDR2 YSLEER. CDR3 coding DNA: TGCGCCAGCAGCCAAGAACTAGCGGGAACAGTAACTGAGCAGTTCTTC. This sequence encodes CASSQELAGTVTEQFF.

The chain couples TRBV7-9 to TRBJ1-5; a weak D match, TRBD1 (6 bases). Germline assignment: CDR1 SEHNR and CDR2 FQNEAQ (reference sequence). V was clipped by 6 bases and J by 6 bases, with 18 bases between them. CDR3 size: 15 residues. CDR3 sequence reads: CASSFSKQGPQPQHF. The DNA for the CDR3 is TGTGCCAGCAGTTTCTCTAAACAGGGCCCTCAGCCCCAGCATTTT.

The chain is built from TRBV27 and TRBJ2-3, with TRBD1 identical over 9 bases. CDR1 and CDR2 (germline): MNHEY, SMNVEV (reference sequence). V was pared by 5 bases and J by 4 bases, with 19 bases of the junction left unmatched. The CDR3 covers 19 residues. CDR3 DNA: TGTGCCAGCAGTCCCTATAGTCCCGGGACAGGGCACACTGCAGATACGCAGTATTTT. Its translation is CASSPYSPGTGHTADTQYF.

V and J are TRBV5-1 and TRBJ2-5; 10 bases match TRBD1. With V trimmed by 5 bases and J by 2 bases, 6 bases remained unmatched. Germline CDR1 reads SGHRS; CDR2 reads YFSETQ. This CDR3 has 15 residues. The CDR3 loop is CASRKLGQGQETQYF. The CDR3 DNA is TGCGCCAGCAGAAAACTGGGACAGGGGCAAGAGACCCAGTACTTC.

This clonotype has just a few counts. The chain couples TRBV11-2 to TRBJ1-5; 8 bases map to TRBD1. This CDR3 has 16 amino acids. Germline V gene lookup returns CDR1 SGHAT and CDR2 FQNNGV. V lost 4 bases to trimming and J lost 3 bases; unmatched junction nucleotides: 8. Here the CDR3 reads CASSYEDRDNNQPQHF. In DNA, the CDR3 is TGTGCCAGCAGCTACGAGGACAGGGACAACAATCAGCCCCAGCATTTT.

CDR3 region: CASSRDRIYEQYF. The CDR3, as DNA: TGTGCCAGCAGCCGAGACAGGATCTACGAGCAGTACTTC. The chain carries TRBV7-2 and TRBJ2-7, with a tentative D call TRBD1 (6 bases). V gave up 5 bases and J gave up 3 bases, with 11 bases separating them. The CDR3 is 13 residues long. CDR1 and CDR2 from the germline V gene are SGHTA and FQGNSA. Together with reference TRBV7-2 and TRBJ2-7, the CDR3 gives the full variable domain: GAGVSQSPSNKVTEKGKDVELRCDPISGHTALYWYRQSLGQGLEFLIYFQGNSAPDKSGLPSDRFSAERTGGSVSTLTIQRTQQEDSAVYLCASSRDRIYEQYFGPGTRLTVT.

This clonotype has just a few counts. The chain recombines TRBV6-2 or TRBV6-3 with TRBJ1-1; no firm D call. V shed 2 bases and J shed 2 bases, with 9 bases lying between them. CDR1 and CDR2 (germline): MNHEY, SVGEGT. This CDR3 contains 14 residues. The DNA of the CDR3 is TGTGCCAGCAGTTACAGGAAGGGCAACACTGAAGCTTTCTTT. It codes for CASSYRKGNTEAFF.

This chain uses TRBV3-1 with TRBJ2-5, with D possibly matching TRBD1 (5 bases). Trimming pared 8 bases from V and 1 base from J, leaving 14 bases between. CDR3 length equals 14 residues. In germline, CDR1 is LGHDT, CDR2 YNNKEL (reference sequence). The CDR3 loop is CASHRLDSQETQYF. The CDR3 nucleotides are TGTGCCAGCCATCGACTTGACAGCCAAGAGACCCAGTACTTC.

This clonotype was found a few times. The chain recombines TRBV20-1 with TRBJ2-7; a weak D match, TRBD2 (6 bases). The CDR3 runs 14 residues. The germline V gene encodes CDR1 DFQATT and CDR2 SNEGSKA (reference sequence). V was trimmed by 2 bases and J by 3 bases, leaving 14 bases between them. CDR3 in amino acids: CSARSSGLSYEQYF. The CDR3 DNA sequence: TGCAGTGCTAGATCCTCGGGACTCAGCTACGAGCAGTACTTC.

This chain links TRBV30 with TRBJ1-4; D is unclear. This CDR3 comprises 13 residues. V shed 0 bases and J shed 5 bases, with 7 bases lying between them. CDR1 and CDR2 (germline): GTSNPN, SVGIG (reference sequence). This chain's CDR3 is CAWSVRWNEKLFF. The CDR3 coding sequence is TGTGCCTGGAGTGTAAGGTGGAATGAAAAACTGTTTTTT.

This chain uses TRBV29-1 with TRBJ2-2; D remains ambiguous. Per the germline V gene, CDR1 is SQVTM and CDR2 is ANQGSEA. Trimming took 4 bases from V and 6 from J, leaving 6 bases between them. The CDR3 is 11 residues long. CDR3: CSVGVPGELFF. The DNA of the CDR3 is TGCAGCGTTGGAGTTCCCGGGGAGCTGTTTTTT.